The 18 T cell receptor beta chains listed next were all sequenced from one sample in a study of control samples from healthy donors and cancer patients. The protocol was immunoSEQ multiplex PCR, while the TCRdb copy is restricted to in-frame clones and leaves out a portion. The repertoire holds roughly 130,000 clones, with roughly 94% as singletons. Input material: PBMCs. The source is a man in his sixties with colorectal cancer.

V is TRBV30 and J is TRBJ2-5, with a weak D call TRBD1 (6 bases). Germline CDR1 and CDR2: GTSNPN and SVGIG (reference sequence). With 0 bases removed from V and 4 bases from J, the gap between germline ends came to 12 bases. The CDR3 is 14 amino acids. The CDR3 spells CAWSVLTGPETQYF. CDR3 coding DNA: TGTGCCTGGAGTGTACTAACAGGGCCAGAGACCCAGTACTTC.

CDR3 region: CASSLGLDTQYF. CDR3 nucleotide sequence: TGTGCCAGCAGCTTGGGACTGGATACGCAGTATTTT. The chain employs TRBV5-5 and TRBJ2-3; D is ambiguous. Germline V gene lookup returns CDR1 SGHKS and CDR2 YYEKEE (reference sequence). The CDR3 contains 12 residues. Trimming left V 0 bases short and J 6 bases short, with 5 bases between.

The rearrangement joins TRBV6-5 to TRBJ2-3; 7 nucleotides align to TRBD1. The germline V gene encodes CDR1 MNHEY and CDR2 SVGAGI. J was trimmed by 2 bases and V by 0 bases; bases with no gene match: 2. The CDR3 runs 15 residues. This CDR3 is CASSYSGGFTDTQYF. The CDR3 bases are TGTGCCAGCAGTTACTCAGGGGGCTTCACAGATACGCAGTATTTT.

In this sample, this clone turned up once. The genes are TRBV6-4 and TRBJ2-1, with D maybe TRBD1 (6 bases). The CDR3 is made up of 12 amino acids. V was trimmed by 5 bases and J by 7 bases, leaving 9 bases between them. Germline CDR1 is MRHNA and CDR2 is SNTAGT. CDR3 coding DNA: TGTGCCAGCAGTCCCCAGGGGAATGAGCAGTTCTTC. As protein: CASSPQGNEQFF.

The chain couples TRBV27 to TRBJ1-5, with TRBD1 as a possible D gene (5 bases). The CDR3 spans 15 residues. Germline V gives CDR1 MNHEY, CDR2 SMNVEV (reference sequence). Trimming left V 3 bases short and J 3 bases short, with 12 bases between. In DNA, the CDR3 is TGTGCCAGCAGTTTGTATGGACAAGCCAATCAGCCCCAGCATTTT. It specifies CASSLYGQANQPQHF.

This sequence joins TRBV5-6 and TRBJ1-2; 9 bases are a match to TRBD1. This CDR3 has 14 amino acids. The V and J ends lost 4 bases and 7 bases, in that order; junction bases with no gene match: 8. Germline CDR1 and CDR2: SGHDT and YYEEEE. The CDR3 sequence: CASSARHRGLGYTF. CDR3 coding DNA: TGTGCCAGCAGCGCTCGCCACAGGGGGCTTGGCTACACCTTC.

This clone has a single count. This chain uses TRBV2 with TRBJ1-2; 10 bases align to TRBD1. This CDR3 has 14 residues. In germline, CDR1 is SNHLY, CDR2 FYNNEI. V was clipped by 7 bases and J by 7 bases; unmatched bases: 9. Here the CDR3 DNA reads TGTGCCAGCAAGTTGACAGGGGGCGAGGTTGGCTACACCTTC. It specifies CASKLTGGEVGYTF.

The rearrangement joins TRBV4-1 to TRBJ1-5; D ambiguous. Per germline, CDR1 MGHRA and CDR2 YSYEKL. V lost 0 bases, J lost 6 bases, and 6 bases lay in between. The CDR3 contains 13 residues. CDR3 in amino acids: CASSQDAIQPQHF. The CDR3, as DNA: TGCGCCAGCAGCCAAGATGCGATTCAGCCCCAGCATTTT.

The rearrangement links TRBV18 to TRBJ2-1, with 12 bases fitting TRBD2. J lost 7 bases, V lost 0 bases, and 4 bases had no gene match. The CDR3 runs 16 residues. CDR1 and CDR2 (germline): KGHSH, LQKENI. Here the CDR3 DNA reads TGTGCCAGCTCACCACCCCTAGCGGGGGGGCAAAATGAGCAGTTCTTC. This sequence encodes CASSPPLAGGQNEQFF.

This CDR3 is CASSQGRLNGYTF. The CDR3 nucleotides are TGCGCCAGCAGCCAGGGAAGGTTGAATGGCTACACCTTC. V gene TRBV4-3 combines with J gene TRBJ1-2; the D is unclear. The CDR3 has 13 residues. Germline loops: CDR1 LGHNA, CDR2 YSLEER. V was trimmed by 3 bases and J by 6 bases, leaving 11 bases between them.

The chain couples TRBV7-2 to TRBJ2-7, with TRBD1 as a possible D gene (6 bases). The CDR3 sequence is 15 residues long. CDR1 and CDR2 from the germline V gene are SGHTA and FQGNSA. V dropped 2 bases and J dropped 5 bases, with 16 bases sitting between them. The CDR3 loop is CASSLPWTEADEQYF. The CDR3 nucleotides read TGTGCCAGCAGCTTACCCTGGACAGAAGCAGACGAGCAGTACTTC.

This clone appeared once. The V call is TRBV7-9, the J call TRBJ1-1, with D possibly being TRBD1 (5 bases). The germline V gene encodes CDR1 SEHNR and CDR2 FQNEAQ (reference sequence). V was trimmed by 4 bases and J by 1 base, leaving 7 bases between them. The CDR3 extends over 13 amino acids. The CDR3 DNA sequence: TGTGCCAGCAGCTCTCAGGGGAACACTGAAGCTTTCTTT. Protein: CASSSQGNTEAFF.

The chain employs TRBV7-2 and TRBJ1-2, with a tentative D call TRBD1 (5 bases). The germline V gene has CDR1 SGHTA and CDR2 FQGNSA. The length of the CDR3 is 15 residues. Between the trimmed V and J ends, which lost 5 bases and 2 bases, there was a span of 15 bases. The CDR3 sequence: CASSPIGTANYGYTF. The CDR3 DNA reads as TGTGCCAGCAGCCCGATAGGGACCGCCAACTATGGCTACACCTTC. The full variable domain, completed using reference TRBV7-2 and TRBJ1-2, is GAGVSQSPSNKVTEKGKDVELRCDPISGHTALYWYRQSLGQGLEFLIYFQGNSAPDKSGLPSDRFSAERTGGSVSTLTIQRTQQEDSAVYLCASSPIGTANYGYTFGSGTRLTVV.

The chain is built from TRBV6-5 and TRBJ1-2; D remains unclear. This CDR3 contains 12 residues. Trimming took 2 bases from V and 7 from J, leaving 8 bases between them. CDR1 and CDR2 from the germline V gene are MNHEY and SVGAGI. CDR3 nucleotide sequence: TGTGCCAGCAGTTACGGGTCGGGTGGCTACACCTTC. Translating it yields CASSYGSGGYTF.

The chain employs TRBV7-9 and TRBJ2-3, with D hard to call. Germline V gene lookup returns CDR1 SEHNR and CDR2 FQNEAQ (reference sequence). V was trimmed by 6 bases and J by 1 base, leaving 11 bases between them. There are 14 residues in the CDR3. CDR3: CASRASQGTDTQYF. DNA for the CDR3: TGTGCCAGCAGGGCGAGTCAAGGCACAGATACGCAGTATTTT.

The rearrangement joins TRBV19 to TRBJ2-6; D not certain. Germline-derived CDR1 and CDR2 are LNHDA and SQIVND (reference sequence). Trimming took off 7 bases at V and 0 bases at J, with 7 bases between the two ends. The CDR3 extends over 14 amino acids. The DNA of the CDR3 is TGTGCCAGTAAACGGTACTCTGGGGCCAACGTCCTGACTTTC. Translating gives CASKRYSGANVLTF.

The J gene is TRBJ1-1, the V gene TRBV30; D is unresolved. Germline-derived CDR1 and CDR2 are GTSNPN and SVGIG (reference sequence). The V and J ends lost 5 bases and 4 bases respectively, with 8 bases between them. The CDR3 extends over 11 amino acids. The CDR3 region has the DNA TGTGCCTGGGAGGCAGGCACTGAAGCTTTCTTT. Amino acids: CAWEAGTEAFF.

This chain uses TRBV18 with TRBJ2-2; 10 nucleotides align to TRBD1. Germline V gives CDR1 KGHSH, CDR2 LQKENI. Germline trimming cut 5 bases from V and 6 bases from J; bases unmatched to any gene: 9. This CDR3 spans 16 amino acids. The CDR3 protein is CASSSGQGVSAGELFF. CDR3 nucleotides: TGTGCCAGCTCATCTGGACAGGGGGTTTCGGCCGGGGAGCTGTTTTTT.